This paragraph covers one T cell receptor beta chain sequence. These data originate in a study of shared clonotypes between healthy human individuals. Study at large: Sampling drew on donors who were two women and a few men aged 18 to 49.

V was shortened by 0 bases and J by 3 bases, with 8 bases between the two germline ends. The CDR3 extends over 14 amino acids. The germline CDR1 and CDR2 sequences are MNHNY and SVGAGI (reference sequence). Profiling relied on immunoSEQ multiplex PCR, and the TCRdb table lists in-frame clones only, not all of them. The sample consists of just over 2,000,000 clones, 95% of them appearing once. This receptor was obtained from a man in his late teens or twenties in good health. What was sequenced was naive CD4+ T cells sorted from blood. Subset here: CD45RA+ positively selected. The rearrangement links TRBV6-6 to TRBJ1-1, with D possibly matching TRBD1 (5 bases). In DNA form, the CDR3 reads TGTGCCAGCAGTTACTCTCGGGACCACACTGAAGCTTTCTTT. This translates into CASSYSRDHTEAFF.